The 23 T cell receptor beta chains reported below all come from one sample, sequenced in a study of cytomegalovirus exposure and HLA in healthy donors. The study ran its PCR with 60 Vbeta and 13 Jbeta primers. The method was immunoSEQ multiplex PCR; TCRdb's version includes in-frame clones alone and lacks a portion of them. The repertoire has 210,000 or so clones, about 83% of them found once; the top ten carry just over 1.4%. The specimen was PBMCs. These receptors were taken from a girl aged 5-17 years in good health and CMV-seronegative.

This chain joins TRBV2 and TRBJ2-7; D is unclear. Trimming shortened V by 6 bases and J by 5 bases, and 8 bases separated the two germline ends. The CDR3 consists of 11 residues. The germline CDR1 and CDR2 sequences are SNHLY and FYNNEI. The CDR3 nucleotides are TGTGCCAGCAGCCCCAGGCACGAGCAGTACTTC. It specifies CASSPRHEQYF.

A single count supports this clone. The chain joins TRBV19 to TRBJ2-7; no reliable D call. The CDR3 contains 15 residues. Germline CDR1 LNHDA, CDR2 SQIVND (reference sequence). Trimming shortened V by 1 base and J by 6 bases, and 16 bases separated the two germline ends. In nucleotides, the CDR3 is TGTGCCAGTAGTATAGGAAGCCCCCAAATCGCCGAGCAGTACTTC. It is translated as CASSIGSPQIAEQYF.

CDR3 protein: CASIRVAGGLAQHF. For the CDR3, the DNA is TGTGCCAGCATCAGGGTGGCAGGGGGTCTGGCCCAGCATTTT. V is TRBV28 and J is TRBJ1-5; 7 nucleotides line up with TRBD1. CDR1 is MDHEN, CDR2 SYDVKM, per germline. CDR3 size: 14 residues. V lost 7 bases and J lost 11; bases outside the gene matches: 14.

This rearrangement joins TRBV5-6 to TRBJ1-1; TRBD1 matches at 7 bases. With 5 bases clipped from V and 0 bases from J, the junction kept 4 bases outside the gene matches. There are 14 residues in the CDR3. Germline V gives CDR1 SGHDT, CDR2 YYEEEE. The CDR3 loop reads CASRRGQMNTEAFF. In DNA, the CDR3 is TGTGCCAGCAGAAGGGGACAGATGAACACTGAAGCTTTCTTT.

The V call is TRBV27, the J call TRBJ2-3; 10 positions agree with TRBD2. The length of the CDR3 is 18 residues. The germline V gene encodes CDR1 MNHEY and CDR2 SMNVEV (reference sequence). The V and J ends lost 5 bases and 1 base, in that order; junction bases with no gene match: 12. The DNA for the CDR3 is TGTGCCAGCAGTACGCCGGGACTAGCGAGGACTGGCACAGATACGCAGTATTTT. As protein: CASSTPGLARTGTDTQYF.

This clone was counted a few times. This chain uses TRBV6-1 with TRBJ1-2; weak D call: TRBD1 (5 bases). Germline CDR1 is MNHNS and CDR2 is SASEGT. This CDR3 comprises 11 residues. Trimming left V 11 bases short and J 7 bases short, with 14 bases between. The CDR3 loop reads CAARVSGGYTF. The CDR3, as DNA: TGTGCCGCCAGGGTGAGTGGTGGCTACACCTTC.

This chain uses TRBV5-1 with TRBJ1-2; TRBD1 matches 8 bases. The J segment lost 3 bases and the V segment lost 1 base, leaving 5 bases of the junction unmatched. The germline V gene has CDR1 SGHRS and CDR2 YFSETQ. The CDR3 runs to 15 residues. The chain's CDR3 is CASSLSQGAHYGYTF. CDR3 coding DNA: TGCGCCAGCAGCTTGTCCCAGGGGGCTCACTATGGCTACACCTTC.

This clone appeared once. The CDR3 region is CSVEDFPNQPQHF. The CDR3 DNA follows: TGCAGCGTTGAAGACTTTCCCAATCAGCCCCAGCATTTT. The chain carries TRBV29-1 and TRBJ1-5; D gene ambiguous. The CDR3 contains 13 residues. The germline V gene has CDR1 SQVTM and CDR2 ANQGSEA. V lost 0 bases to trimming and J lost 3 bases, with 6 bases between them.

The rearrangement joins TRBV5-6 to TRBJ2-5; D may be TRBD2 (6 bases). Trimming removed 2 bases from V and 5 bases from J, with 16 bases in between. Germline values: CDR1 SGHDT, CDR2 YYEEEE. This CDR3 is built from 15 residues. This CDR3 is CASSFSGGRKETQYF. CDR3 DNA: TGTGCCAGCAGCTTCTCTGGAGGGAGAAAGGAGACCCAGTACTTC.

The V gene is TRBV18, the J gene TRBJ1-5; the D gene is possibly TRBD1 (6 bases). This CDR3 has 16 residues. The V gene's germline CDR1 is KGHSH and CDR2 LQKENI. V gave up 5 bases and J gave up 3 bases, with 17 bases separating them. CDR3 coding DNA: TGTGCCAGCTCAGCAAGACCCAGGGACACCAATCAGCCCCAGCATTTT. It codes for CASSARPRDTNQPQHF.

The rearrangement uses TRBV5-6 and TRBJ2-3; a possible D gene is TRBD2 (5 bases). Germline V CDR1 and CDR2: SGHDT, YYEEEE. With 0 bases removed from V and 1 base from J, the gap between germline ends came to 15 bases. The CDR3 totals 17 residues. The CDR3 spells CASSLAFGLRRTDTQYF. DNA of the CDR3: TGTGCCAGCAGCTTGGCTTTCGGACTGCGTCGCACAGATACGCAGTATTTT.

This chain uses TRBV30 with TRBJ2-7; the match to TRBD2 covers 11 bases. V shed 4 bases, J shed 7 bases, and the junction held 6 bases outside the gene matches. This CDR3 spans 13 amino acids. Germline assignment: CDR1 GTSNPN and CDR2 SVGIG (reference sequence). The CDR3 region is CAWILAGEREQYF. In DNA, the CDR3 is TGTGCCTGGATACTAGCGGGAGAGCGAGAGCAGTACTTC.

V usage is TRBV27 and J usage is TRBJ2-5; TRBD1 aligns across 9 bases. CDR1 is MNHEY, CDR2 SMNVEV, per germline (reference sequence). The ends lost 1 base at V and 3 bases at J; junction bases unmatched: 6. The CDR3 extends over 16 amino acids. The CDR3 here is CASSLYGTGLKETQYF. In DNA form, the CDR3 reads TGTGCCAGCAGTTTATACGGGACAGGGCTTAAAGAGACCCAGTACTTC.

This clone occurred once. The genes are TRBV7-9 and TRBJ2-3; TRBD2 aligns across 10 bases. Germline-derived CDR1 and CDR2 are SEHNR and FQNEAQ (reference sequence). V lost 0 bases and J lost 14; bases outside the gene matches: 8. This CDR3 comprises 14 residues. The CDR3 sequence is CASSLAASGSSRYF. Written as DNA, the CDR3 is TGTGCCAGCAGCTTAGCGGCTAGCGGGAGCAGTAGGTATTTT.

CDR3 sequence (DNA): TGCGCCAGCAGGCTGGGAAGGCGGGACCGCACAGATACGCAGTATTTT. It translates to CASRLGRRDRTDTQYF. The rearrangement uses TRBV10-1 and TRBJ2-3, with TRBD2 as a possible D gene (6 bases). The CDR3 loop spans 16 amino acids. Germline values: CDR1 WNHNN, CDR2 SYGVQD (reference sequence). V dropped 6 bases and J dropped 1 base, with 17 bases sitting between them.

The chain combines TRBV14 with TRBJ1-1; tentative D call: TRBD1 (5 bases). The germline V gene has CDR1 SGHDN and CDR2 FVKESK. This CDR3 has 15 amino acids. V lost 2 bases to trimming and J lost 2 bases, with 12 bases between them. The CDR3 region is CASSQQGARNTEAFF. The CDR3 coding sequence is TGTGCCAGCAGCCAACAAGGGGCCCGCAACACTGAAGCTTTCTTT.

The chain links TRBV7-2 to TRBJ1-1; weak D call: TRBD1 (5 bases). Germline CDR1 is SGHTA and CDR2 is FQGNSA. This CDR3 contains 12 residues. Trimming stripped 4 bases from V and 6 bases from J, with 9 bases between. This chain's CDR3 is CASSSQGPEAFF. CDR3 DNA: TGTGCCAGCAGCTCTCAGGGTCCTGAAGCTTTCTTT.

The rearrangement uses TRBV11-1 and TRBJ1-2; 7 nucleotides agree with TRBD1. Germline values: CDR1 SGHAT, CDR2 FQDESV (reference sequence). This CDR3 has 15 residues. V trimming: 5 bases; J trimming: 8 bases; junction bases outside the gene matches: 14. CDR3 in DNA: TGTGCCAGCAGCGGACCAGGGGGTGGTTTCTTCGGCTACACCTTC. It codes for CASSGPGGGFFGYTF.

This clone was detected only a few times. This chain links TRBV4-1 with TRBJ2-7; 12 bases are shared with TRBD2. J gave up 6 bases and V 1 base, and 4 bases lay outside the gene matches. The germline CDR1 and CDR2 sequences are MGHRA and YSYEKL. The CDR3 consists of 15 residues. CDR3 region: CASSQGLAGDGEQYF. As DNA, the CDR3 is TGCGCCAGCAGCCAAGGACTAGCGGGAGATGGCGAGCAGTACTTC.

V gene TRBV7-2 combines with J gene TRBJ2-5; weak D call: TRBD2 (6 bases). The ends were cut back, 3 bases at V and 0 bases at J, with 11 bases in the middle. Per germline, CDR1 SGHTA and CDR2 FQGNSA. This CDR3 comprises 15 residues. The CDR3 DNA reads as TGTGCCAGCAGCTTTGTAGCGGCGAACCAAGAGACCCAGTACTTC. Its translation: CASSFVAANQETQYF.

The chain combines TRBV11-2 with TRBJ2-7; D not resolved. The V gene's germline CDR1 is SGHAT and CDR2 FQNNGV. This CDR3 has 13 amino acids. V lost 5 bases and J lost 5, with 13 bases in between. CDR3 sequence reads: CASSLQPRDEQYF. The CDR3 DNA reads as TGTGCCAGCAGCCTCCAACCACGGGACGAGCAGTACTTC.

The table lists this clone with a few counts. The chain carries TRBV5-1 and TRBJ1-2, with TRBD1 matching over 8 bases. Germline CDR1 reads SGHRS; CDR2 reads YFSETQ. The ends lost 4 bases at V and 0 bases at J; junction bases unmatched: 5. This CDR3 has 15 residues. The CDR3 spells CASSPGQGANYGYTF. In DNA, the CDR3 is TGCGCCAGCAGCCCCGGACAGGGAGCTAACTATGGCTACACCTTC.

The chain is built from TRBV7-3 and TRBJ1-1, with D perhaps TRBD1 (5 bases). V gave up 5 bases and J gave up 1 base, with 8 bases separating them. The V gene's germline CDR1 is SGHTA and CDR2 FQGTGA. CDR3 length: 13 amino acids. CDR3: CASSLQENTEAFF. The CDR3 DNA sequence: TGTGCCAGCAGCCTACAGGAGAACACTGAAGCTTTCTTT.